The clone carrying this T cell receptor beta chain has a handful of counts. Sorted inputs of about 19,000 to 1,100,000 cells, with 10%, 30% or 50% RNA, yielded naive CD8 libraries. This sample is part of a study of molecular identifiers for immune sequencing clone quantification. V lost 5 bases to trimming and J lost 4 bases; unmatched junction nucleotides: 4. The CDR3 runs 13 residues. CDR1 and CDR2 from the germline V gene are MNHEY and SMNVEV (reference sequence). MiXCR, run by TCRdb on the PCR reads, gives a single entry per CDR3 protein. The sample has about 640,000 distinct CDR3 sequences; about 20% are singletons.

Material for sequencing was naive CD8+ T cells from blood, with Jurkat cell RNA spiked in. Subset reported: FACS-sorted CD8+CD4-CCR7+CD45RA+ naive T cells. The TCR comes from a human donor in good health. Some libraries in this study had Jurkat cell RNA spiked in. V and J are TRBV27 and TRBJ1-1; 7 bases match TRBD1. CDR3 amino acids: CASSDDRATEAFF. The DNA for the CDR3 is TGTGCCAGCAGTGACGACAGGGCCACTGAAGCTTTCTTT.